The 21 T cell receptor beta chains in this list originate from one sample, sequenced in a study of CD4+ T cells in melanoma. The protocol was immunoSEQ multiplex PCR, while the TCRdb copy is restricted to in-frame clones and leaves out a portion. This table holds about 110,000 clones, over 80% found once. The source material was peripheral blood. These TCRs come from a human donor with melanoma.

The V call is TRBV7-2, the J call TRBJ2-5, with D perhaps matching TRBD1 or TRBD2 (5 bases each). CDR3 size: 14 residues. Germline-derived CDR1 and CDR2 are SGHTA and FQGNSA. Trimming stripped 5 bases from V and 3 bases from J, with 13 bases between. This CDR3 reads CASSLSGGKETQYF. CDR3 nucleotide sequence: TGTGCCAGCAGCCTCAGTGGGGGAAAAGAGACCCAGTACTTC. The full variable domain, rest sourced from reference TRBV7-2 and TRBJ2-5, is GAGVSQSPSNKVTEKGKDVELRCDPISGHTALYWYRQSLGQGLEFLIYFQGNSAPDKSGLPSDRFSAERTGGSVSTLTIQRTQQEDSAVYLCASSLSGGKETQYFGPGTRLLVL.

The V call is TRBV11-2, the J call TRBJ2-3, with no clear D. Germline lookup yields CDR1 SGHAT and CDR2 FQNNGV. Trimming took 2 bases from V and 8 from J, leaving 14 bases between them. The CDR3 length is 14 residues. CDR3 region: CASSLLVGRPTQYF. In nucleotides, the CDR3 is TGTGCCAGCAGCTTATTGGTCGGACGGCCTACGCAGTATTTT.

The rearrangement joins TRBV7-6 to TRBJ2-1, with 7 bases lining up with TRBD2. The germline CDR1 and CDR2 sequences are SGHVS and FNYEAQ. The trim removed 5 bases at V and 4 bases at J, leaving 8 bases unmatched. The CDR3 spans 15 residues. CDR3 bases: TGTGCCAGCAGCCGTCTAGCGGAACTGTACAATGAGCAGTTCTTC. Protein: CASSRLAELYNEQFF.

This clone was recorded only once. The rearrangement links TRBV7-6 to TRBJ2-1; weak D call: TRBD1 (6 bases). Germline V lookup: CDR1 SGHVS, CDR2 FNYEAQ. CDR3 size: 13 residues. The V and J ends lost 7 bases and 6 bases respectively, with 13 bases between them. CDR3 sequence (DNA): TGTGCCAGCATCCCACTAGGGGGCAATGAGCAGTTCTTC. Translating it yields CASIPLGGNEQFF.

V gene TRBV7-8 combines with J gene TRBJ2-2; D gene unclear. The germline V gene encodes CDR1 SGHVS and CDR2 FQNEAQ. V was trimmed by 8 bases and J by 8 bases, leaving 15 bases between them. This CDR3 is 13 amino acids long. The CDR3 region has the DNA TGTGCCAGCGTTCCGGGTAGCAATGGGGAGCTGTTTTTT. Translation gives CASVPGSNGELFF.

J is TRBJ2-7 and V is TRBV2; D may be TRBD2 (5 bases). The CDR3 totals 12 residues. V gave up 8 bases and J gave up 2 bases, with 10 bases separating them. Germline V gives CDR1 SNHLY, CDR2 FYNNEI. The CDR3 nucleotides read TGTGCCAGCTCGGACTTACCCTACGAGCAGTACTTC. Translated: CASSDLPYEQYF.

V usage is TRBV5-6 and J usage is TRBJ2-4; D is ambiguous. CDR1 and CDR2 (germline): SGHDT, YYEEEE. V dropped 0 bases and J dropped 13 bases, with 8 bases sitting between them. The CDR3 is 11 residues long. The CDR3 is CASSLDVVQYF. Here the CDR3 DNA reads TGTGCCAGCAGCTTGGACGTTGTCCAGTACTTC.

The V and J genes are TRBV19 and TRBJ2-2; the D gene is possibly TRBD1 (5 bases). Germline V gene lookup returns CDR1 LNHDA and CDR2 SQIVND (reference sequence). The V end lost 5 bases, the J end lost 5 bases, and 12 bases lay between the germline ends. This CDR3 comprises 14 residues. CDR3 residues: CASSPGHSTGELFF. The CDR3 nucleotides read TGTGCCAGTAGTCCAGGACACTCGACCGGGGAGCTGTTTTTT.

The V call is TRBV29-1, the J call TRBJ1-2; the D gene is possibly TRBD1 (5 bases). CDR1 and CDR2 from the germline V gene are SQVTM and ANQGSEA. The length of the CDR3 is 13 residues. V dropped 4 bases and J dropped 4 bases, with 13 bases sitting between them. The CDR3 coding sequence is TGCAGCGTTGGGGACGAGGATTTCTATGGCTACACCTTC. Its translation is CSVGDEDFYGYTF.

The genes are TRBV2 and TRBJ1-2, with D tentatively TRBD1 (6 bases). The ends were cut back, 5 bases at V and 5 bases at J, with 18 bases in the middle. Germline CDR1 SNHLY, CDR2 FYNNEI. CDR3 length: 15 residues. The CDR3 coding sequence is TGTGCCAGCAGTCCACCCCGGGACACTCGATATGGCTACACCTTC. Amino acid sequence: CASSPPRDTRYGYTF.

This chain's CDR3 is CASSLEPGSSYNEQFF. The CDR3 bases are TGCGCCAGCAGCTTGGAGCCCGGGAGCTCCTACAATGAGCAGTTCTTC. This chain links TRBV5-1 with TRBJ2-1; weak D call: TRBD2 (6 bases). CDR3 length equals 16 residues. Trimming stripped 0 bases from V and 0 bases from J, with 10 bases between. Germline V lookup: CDR1 SGHRS, CDR2 YFSETQ.

This chain links TRBV7-2 with TRBJ2-5; D might be TRBD2 (6 bases). This CDR3 comprises 14 residues. CDR1 and CDR2 (germline): SGHTA, FQGNSA. Trimming shortened V by 5 bases and J by 2 bases, and 12 bases separated the two germline ends. This CDR3 reads CASSPEDYQETQYF. The CDR3 DNA follows: TGTGCCAGCAGCCCAGAGGACTATCAAGAGACCCAGTACTTC.

This clone turned up a few times. V is TRBV29-1 and J is TRBJ2-1, with 7 bases that match TRBD2. V gave up 7 bases and J gave up 4 bases; unmatched junction bases: 13. Germline CDR1 reads SQVTM; CDR2 reads ANQGSEA. This CDR3 spans 15 amino acids. This CDR3 is CSARDAGVGYNEQFF. CDR3 nucleotides: TGCAGCGCCCGGGACGCGGGAGTGGGGTACAATGAGCAGTTCTTC.

The chain recombines TRBV19 with TRBJ2-3; 9 bases are a match to TRBD2. This CDR3 has 18 residues. Germline CDR1 and CDR2: LNHDA and SQIVND (reference sequence). With V trimmed by 0 bases and J by 6 bases, 13 bases remained unmatched. The CDR3 spells CASSIDHLTAGGQDTQYF. CDR3 coding DNA: TGTGCCAGTAGTATAGATCACCTCACAGCGGGGGGCCAGGATACGCAGTATTTT.

The DNA for the CDR3 is TGTGCCAGCAGCTACAAATCCTGGCGGATCTCTGGAAACACCATATATTTT. Translated, it gives CASSYKSWRISGNTIYF. The chain links TRBV14 to TRBJ1-3, with unresolved D. Germline lookup yields CDR1 SGHDN and CDR2 FVKESK. Deletions cut 5 bases from V and 0 bases from J, with 17 bases between. CDR3 length: 17 residues.

The chain employs TRBV6-1 and TRBJ1-4; TRBD1 might be the D (6 bases). The germline CDR1 and CDR2 sequences are MNHNS and SASEGT. This CDR3 contains 13 residues. Trimming pared 5 bases from V and 8 bases from J, leaving 12 bases between. CDR3 in amino acids: CASSQQGVEKLFF. CDR3 DNA: TGTGCCAGCAGTCAACAGGGTGTAGAAAAACTGTTTTTT.

This chain connects TRBV28 to TRBJ1-1; 8 positions agree with TRBD1. With 6 bases clipped from V and 10 bases from J, the junction kept 13 bases outside the gene matches. CDR1 is MDHEN and CDR2 is SYDVKM in the germline V gene. CDR3 size: 14 residues. This CDR3 reads CASSRDDRGGGAFF. CDR3 DNA sequence: TGTGCCAGCAGCCGCGACGACAGGGGTGGGGGAGCTTTCTTT.

The chain is built from TRBV28 and TRBJ2-7; D not certain. This CDR3 has 14 amino acids. Trimming took off 3 bases at V and 8 bases at J, with 17 bases between the two ends. The germline V gene encodes CDR1 MDHEN and CDR2 SYDVKM. Here the CDR3 DNA reads TGTGCCAGCAGTTTGGGCGGCCCCGCCGGGCAGCAGTACTTC. Protein sequence: CASSLGGPAGQQYF.

Here the CDR3 reads CASSWRDGLQMTEAFF. CDR3 nucleotides: TGTGCCAGCAGTTGGAGGGACGGGTTGCAAATGACTGAAGCTTTCTTT. J is TRBJ1-1 and V is TRBV7-2; possibly TRBD1 for D (5 bases). V was shortened by 6 bases and J by 5 bases, with 22 bases between the two germline ends. The CDR3 is 16 residues long. The germline gives CDR1 SGHTA, CDR2 FQGNSA.

The V call is TRBV30, the J call TRBJ1-3, with D possibly TRBD1 on 5 matching bases. Trimming took 5 bases from V and 0 from J, leaving 11 bases between them. CDR1 is GTSNPN, CDR2 SVGIG, per germline (reference sequence). CDR3 size: 14 residues. Here the CDR3 reads CAWGGTISGNTIYF. In nucleotides, the CDR3 is TGTGCCTGGGGAGGGACTATCTCTGGAAACACCATATATTTT.

The chain recombines TRBV4-2 with TRBJ2-7; 10 bases are shared with TRBD2. With 7 bases clipped from V and 5 bases from J, the junction kept 8 bases outside the gene matches. The CDR3 contains 14 residues. Looked up from germline, CDR1 is LGHNA and CDR2 is YNFKEQ. CDR3 region: CASNSGGKPNEQYF. In nucleotides, the CDR3 is TGTGCCAGCAATAGCGGGGGGAAACCAAACGAGCAGTACTTC.